Each of the 30 T cell receptor beta chains below was sequenced from the same sample in a study of cytomegalovirus exposure and HLA in healthy donors. The PCR employed 60 Vbeta primers together with 13 Jbeta primers. Assay used: immunoSEQ multiplex PCR; TCRdb lists only in-frame clones, some missing. Here the sample spans some 80,000 clones, more than 60% being singletons. Source material: PBMCs. These receptors came from a man between 18 and 35 years old in good health and CMV-seropositive.

The chain combines TRBV5-1 with TRBJ1-1; 7 bases line up with TRBD1. The CDR3 totals 14 residues. Per the germline V gene, CDR1 is SGHRS and CDR2 is YFSETQ. V gave up 3 bases and J gave up 3 bases; unmatched junction bases: 5. The CDR3 nucleotides are TGCGCCAGCAGCTCAAGACAGGGCTACACTGAAGCTTTCTTT. Translated, it gives CASSSRQGYTEAFF. Complete variable domain (other parts from reference TRBV5-1 and TRBJ1-1): KAGVTQTPRYLIKTRGQQVTLSCSPISGHRSVSWYQQTPGQGLQFLFEYFSETQRNKGNFPGRFSGRQFSNSRSEMNVSTLELGDSALYLCASSSRQGYTEAFFGQGTRLTVV.

The CDR3 loop reads CASSLDPGSADTQYF. The CDR3 DNA sequence: TGTGCCAGCAGCTTAGACCCGGGATCGGCAGATACGCAGTATTTT. This chain joins TRBV7-9 and TRBJ2-3, with D possibly matching TRBD2 (5 bases). This CDR3 spans 15 amino acids. Germline V gene data show CDR1 as SEHNR and CDR2 as FQNEAQ (reference sequence). V lost 1 base, J lost 4 bases, and 12 bases lay in between.

The chain employs TRBV2 and TRBJ2-7; D gene ambiguous. The CDR3 covers 15 residues. CDR1 and CDR2 from the germline V gene are SNHLY and FYNNEI. Trimming stripped 1 base from V and 2 bases from J, with 12 bases between. Here the CDR3 DNA reads TGTGCCAGCAGTGAAGGCCTAGTTTTAGCCTACGAGCAGTACTTC. Amino acid sequence: CASSEGLVLAYEQYF.

The rearrangement joins TRBV4-1 to TRBJ1-5; no definite D call. Germline V lookup: CDR1 MGHRA, CDR2 YSYEKL. The CDR3 extends over 16 amino acids. V was clipped by 3 bases and J by 6 bases, with 18 bases between them. CDR3: CASSHPTLSGSQPQHF. CDR3 bases: TGCGCCAGCAGCCACCCCACCCTTTCGGGTTCTCAGCCCCAGCATTTT.

The gene calls are TRBV6-1 and TRBJ1-2; 8 bases match TRBD1. The CDR3 runs 15 residues. Germline values: CDR1 MNHNS, CDR2 SASEGT. Trimming at V came to 3 bases and at J to 4 bases, leaving 7 bases not matched to a gene. Here the CDR3 DNA reads TGTGCCAGCAGTGACTATAGGACAGGGCTCTATGGCTACACCTTC. This encodes CASSDYRTGLYGYTF.

Only a few counts were recorded for this clone. The gene calls are TRBV9 and TRBJ2-2, with 10 bases lining up with TRBD1. The CDR3 sequence is 15 residues long. Trimming at V came to 5 bases and at J to 5 bases, leaving 6 bases not matched to a gene. Germline V gene sequence: CDR1 SGDLS, CDR2 YYNGEE. CDR3 in amino acids: CASRSGTGVTGELFF. CDR3 bases: TGTGCCAGCAGGTCCGGGACAGGGGTGACCGGGGAGCTGTTTTTT.

This clone was seen a handful of times. V gene TRBV6-5 combines with J gene TRBJ2-3, with 9 bases lining up with TRBD2. CDR1 and CDR2 from the germline V gene are MNHEY and SVGAGI. The CDR3 runs to 15 residues. After removal of 6 bases from V and 2 bases from J, the junction contained 6 bases not matched to a gene. The DNA of the CDR3 is TGTGCCAGCAGGGGGACTAGCCAACACACAGATACGCAGTATTTT. This sequence encodes CASRGTSQHTDTQYF.

This clone was observed a handful of times. This chain links TRBV5-4 with TRBJ1-5; D is perhaps TRBD1 (5 bases). V was trimmed by 5 bases and J by 7 bases, leaving 19 bases between them. Germline V CDR1 and CDR2: SGHNT, YYREEE (reference sequence). The CDR3 consists of 15 residues. The CDR3 coding sequence is TGTGCCAGCAGTCCGAGGCCAGGGATGGGACAGCCCCAGCATTTT. It specifies CASSPRPGMGQPQHF. The full variable domain, completed using reference TRBV5-4 and TRBJ1-5, is ETGVTQSPTHLIKTRGQQVTLRCSSQSGHNTVSWYQQALGQGPQFIFQYYREEENGRGNFPPRFSGLQFPNYSSELNVNALELDDSALYLCASSPRPGMGQPQHFGDGTRLSIL.

The chain carries TRBV25-1 and TRBJ2-3; TRBD2 might be the D (5 bases). The CDR3 has 15 amino acids. With 1 base removed from V and 0 bases from J, the gap between germline ends came to 8 bases. Germline CDR1 MGHDK, CDR2 SYGVNS. CDR3 region: CASSESGLSTDTQYF. In DNA form, the CDR3 reads TGTGCCAGCAGTGAATCGGGGTTAAGCACAGATACGCAGTATTTT.

This clone turned up a few times. The chain carries TRBV28 and TRBJ2-6; D gene ambiguous. The V gene lost 6 bases and the J gene lost 0 bases, with 6 bases spanning the gap. The CDR3 spans 14 residues. CDR1 and CDR2 (germline): MDHEN, SYDVKM. The CDR3 sequence: CASSTYSGANVLTF. The CDR3 DNA reads TGTGCCAGCAGCACTTACTCTGGGGCCAACGTCCTGACTTTC. The whole variable domain, remainder taken from reference TRBV28 and TRBJ2-6, is DVKVTQSSRYLVKRTGEKVFLECVQDMDHENMFWYRQDPGLGLRLIYFSYDVKMKEKGDIPEGYSVSREKKERFSLILESASTNQTSMYLCASSTYSGANVLTFGAGSRLTVL.

The rearrangement joins TRBV7-9 to TRBJ2-4, with D tentatively TRBD2 (5 bases). This CDR3 is 17 amino acids long. V was shortened by 4 bases and J by 0 bases, with 16 bases between the two germline ends. Germline-derived CDR1 and CDR2 are SEHNR and FQNEAQ (reference sequence). In DNA form, the CDR3 reads TGTGCCAGCAGCTCCGCAGGACTGGGGATAGCCAAAAACATTCAGTACTTC. Protein sequence: CASSSAGLGIAKNIQYF.

The V call is TRBV6-6, the J call TRBJ2-3; D gene uncertain. Germline values: CDR1 MNHNY, CDR2 SVGAGI (reference sequence). The CDR3 totals 14 residues. V was trimmed by 6 bases and J by 9 bases, leaving 19 bases between them. CDR3 bases: TGTGCCAGCAGCCACGCGACGGAGATTCAAACGCAGTATTTT. This codes for CASSHATEIQTQYF.

The chain combines TRBV7-9 with TRBJ2-7, with 7 bases fitting TRBD2. Losses at the gene ends were 8 bases for V and 3 bases for J; bases not matched to a gene: 7. The CDR3 runs to 13 residues. The germline gives CDR1 SEHNR, CDR2 FQNEAQ (reference sequence). CDR3 protein: CASGGSGDYEQYF. The CDR3 region has the DNA TGTGCCAGCGGTGGGAGCGGGGACTACGAGCAGTACTTC.

CDR3: CASSGGQGGGEQFF. Written as DNA, the CDR3 is TGTGCCAGCAGTGGGGGACAGGGTGGAGGTGAGCAGTTCTTC. The chain couples TRBV6-1 to TRBJ2-1; 9 positions agree with TRBD1. V shed 4 bases, J shed 9 bases, and the junction held 7 bases outside the gene matches. In germline, CDR1 is MNHNS, CDR2 SASEGT. This CDR3 has 14 amino acids.

The chain couples TRBV11-3 to TRBJ2-2; TRBD1 agrees at 9 bases. After removal of 3 bases from V and 5 bases from J, the junction contained 4 bases not matched to a gene. Germline V gene lookup returns CDR1 SGHNT and CDR2 YENEEA. The CDR3 loop spans 15 amino acids. CDR3 bases: TGTGCCAGCAGCTTGGGACAGGGTCTGACCGGGGAGCTGTTTTTT. This translates into CASSLGQGLTGELFF.

The gene calls are TRBV2 and TRBJ2-1; TRBD1 might be the D (5 bases). The germline V gene encodes CDR1 SNHLY and CDR2 FYNNEI. V lost 7 bases, J lost 4 bases, and 11 bases lay in between. The CDR3 sequence is 13 residues long. The CDR3 nucleotides read TGTGCCAGCACCGAGACAGTTTACAATGAGCAGTTCTTC. This translates into CASTETVYNEQFF.

V and J are TRBV5-1 and TRBJ2-5; the D gene is possibly TRBD2 (6 bases). The CDR3 is 16 residues long. Germline V gene lookup returns CDR1 SGHRS and CDR2 YFSETQ. Trimming pared 4 bases from V and 0 bases from J, leaving 16 bases between. The CDR3: CASSRTTGVHQETQYF. The CDR3 DNA follows: TGCGCCAGCAGCCGTACAACGGGGGTCCACCAAGAGACCCAGTACTTC.

This clone showed up just a few times. This sequence joins TRBV28 and TRBJ1-1; TRBD1 matches at 8 bases. Germline loops: CDR1 MDHEN, CDR2 SYDVKM. After removal of 5 bases from V and 5 bases from J, the junction contained 7 bases not matched to a gene. The CDR3 loop spans 14 amino acids. The CDR3 DNA is TGTGCCAGCAGTGTGGACAGGGTAAAAACTGAAGCTTTCTTT. Residues: CASSVDRVKTEAFF.

The chain carries TRBV25-1 and TRBJ2-7, with TRBD1 matching over 8 bases. Trimming took 4 bases from V and 0 from J; bases not matched to a gene: 5. Germline assignment: CDR1 MGHDK and CDR2 SYGVNS. This CDR3 comprises 15 residues. CDR3 DNA sequence: TGTGCCAGCAGTGTCCAGGGGGCTAGCTCCTACGAGCAGTACTTC. This translates into CASSVQGASSYEQYF.

The gene calls are TRBV15 and TRBJ2-1; 9 bases fit TRBD2. The germline V gene has CDR1 LNHNV and CDR2 YYDKDF (reference sequence). J lost 3 bases, V lost 1 base, and 1 base had no gene match. The CDR3 contains 15 residues. The CDR3 DNA reads TGTGCCACCAGCAGAGTAGCGGGAGACTACAATGAGCAGTTCTTC. It codes for CATSRVAGDYNEQFF.

The gene calls are TRBV10-3 and TRBJ2-7, with 8 bases lining up with TRBD1. This CDR3 is 14 amino acids long. CDR1 ENHRY and CDR2 SYGVKD come from the germline V gene. V shed 6 bases, J shed 3 bases, and the junction held 7 bases outside the gene matches. CDR3 in DNA: TGTGCCATCAGGAGACAGGGGTTGGACTACGAGCAGTACTTC. It specifies CAIRRQGLDYEQYF.

V is TRBV19 and J is TRBJ1-1; D unclear. Trimming cost V 2 bases and J 10 bases, with 11 bases left between them. The CDR3 is made up of 12 amino acids. Germline V gene sequence: CDR1 LNHDA, CDR2 SQIVND (reference sequence). CDR3: CASSIMRGAAFF. The CDR3 DNA follows: TGTGCCAGTAGTATAATGCGCGGTGCAGCTTTCTTT.

The chain couples TRBV4-1 to TRBJ1-5, with D possibly being TRBD1 (5 bases). Deletions cut 2 bases from V and 4 bases from J, with 15 bases between. This CDR3 contains 16 residues. CDR1 and CDR2 from the germline V gene are MGHRA and YSYEKL. The CDR3 reads CASSQSRIQGNQPQHF. CDR3 nucleotides: TGCGCCAGCAGCCAATCGCGGATCCAGGGAAATCAGCCCCAGCATTTT.

The sample holds one count of this clone. The chain joins TRBV9 to TRBJ2-7, with D possibly matching TRBD2 (6 bases). The CDR3 has 14 residues. Trimming took off 4 bases at V and 7 bases at J, with 18 bases between the two ends. Germline CDR1 reads SGDLS; CDR2 reads YYNGEE. The DNA for the CDR3 is TGTGCCAGCAGCCCCTGGACCCAGGCGGGAGAGCAGTACTTC. Its protein product is CASSPWTQAGEQYF.

The chain joins TRBV10-3 to TRBJ1-2, with 9 nucleotides matching TRBD1. The CDR3 is 18 residues long. V gave up 2 bases and J gave up 8 bases; unmatched junction bases: 18. Germline V CDR1 and CDR2: ENHRY, SYGVKD. The CDR3 DNA is TGTGCCATCAGTGAGCCTCTGTTCCGGGACAGGGAGCGGGTCGGCTACACCTTC. Protein: CAISEPLFRDRERVGYTF.

The CDR3 DNA is TGTGCCAGCAGGGCCGGGACTAGCGGGAGGGGCGCAGATACGCAGTATTTT. Its translation: CASRAGTSGRGADTQYF. This chain links TRBV2 with TRBJ2-3; 16 bases are a match to TRBD2. Germline loops: CDR1 SNHLY, CDR2 FYNNEI. This CDR3 has 17 amino acids. V lost 6 bases to trimming and J lost 4 bases; unmatched junction nucleotides: 7.

This chain connects TRBV25-1 to TRBJ2-3; 10 bases line up with TRBD1. Germline values: CDR1 MGHDK, CDR2 SYGVNS. J gave up 5 bases and V 5 bases, and 10 bases lay outside the gene matches. The CDR3 spans 16 residues. CDR3 DNA sequence: TGTGCCAGCAGTTACCCGACAGGGGGCCGAGGAGATACGCAGTATTTT. Its protein is CASSYPTGGRGDTQYF.

The rearrangement links TRBV2 to TRBJ2-7; 14 bases line up with TRBD2. J was trimmed by 3 bases and V by 4 bases; bases with no gene match: 2. Germline loops: CDR1 SNHLY, CDR2 FYNNEI. CDR3 length: 15 amino acids. CDR3 DNA: TGTGCCAGCAGTGGACTAGCGGGAGGGGACTACGAGCAGTACTTC. Translated, it gives CASSGLAGGDYEQYF.

The V call is TRBV6-5, the J call TRBJ2-3; D uncertain. Germline V lookup: CDR1 MNHEY, CDR2 SVGAGI. The V end was cut by 5 bases, the J end by 2 bases, with 14 bases between. This CDR3 region has 15 residues. In nucleotides, the CDR3 is TGTGCCAGCAGTCCCCGAGGCTTCCACACAGATACGCAGTATTTT. Translation gives CASSPRGFHTDTQYF.

The rearrangement links TRBV25-1 to TRBJ2-7; the D gene is possibly TRBD2 (6 bases). CDR1 is MGHDK, CDR2 SYGVNS, per germline. Trimming pared 5 bases from V and 6 bases from J, leaving 14 bases between. The CDR3 length is 13 residues. Here the CDR3 DNA reads TGTGCCAGCAGTACGACCGGGAGAGGCGAGCAGTACTTC. Translation gives CASSTTGRGEQYF.